This T cell receptor (beta chain) was sequenced during a study of memory CD4+ T cells and cytomegalovirus serostatus. Study context: Healthy Belgian adult donors included nine or ten CMV-positive and some 24 CMV-negative people.

The sort gate was single viable CD3+CD4+CD8-CD45RO+ cells for memory CD4+ T cells. CD4+ T cells were isolated by positive magnetic selection. Authors' data handling: After removing out-of-frame reads, approximately 2.2 million distinct TCRbeta sequences remained. TCRdb's copy holds only in-frame clones and misses some; the assay was immunoSEQ multiplex PCR. The DNA was the basis for D and trimming; V, J and clone size are from that table. The repertoire has under 75,000 clones, 60% to 85% of them found once; the top ten carry around 0.58%. Turning to this clone: Its antigen is not known.

Study-wide results and caveats: CMV serostatus prediction reached median AUC approximately 0.96, or 0.89 with US-trained model.

The sequence was obtained from an adult in good health and CMV-seronegative. Some clones in this sample may be carry-over from other donors' samples. The specimen was memory CD4+ T cells from blood.

The CDR3 is CAWSHVGTEAFF. The CDR3 nucleotides read TGTGCCTGGAGTCACGTTGGGACTGAAGCTTTCTTT. The V gene is TRBV30, the J gene TRBJ1-1, with D unresolved. The CDR3 has 12 amino acids. The ends were cut back, 2 bases at V and 5 bases at J, with 9 bases in the middle. Per germline, CDR1 GTSNPN and CDR2 SVGIG (reference sequence).